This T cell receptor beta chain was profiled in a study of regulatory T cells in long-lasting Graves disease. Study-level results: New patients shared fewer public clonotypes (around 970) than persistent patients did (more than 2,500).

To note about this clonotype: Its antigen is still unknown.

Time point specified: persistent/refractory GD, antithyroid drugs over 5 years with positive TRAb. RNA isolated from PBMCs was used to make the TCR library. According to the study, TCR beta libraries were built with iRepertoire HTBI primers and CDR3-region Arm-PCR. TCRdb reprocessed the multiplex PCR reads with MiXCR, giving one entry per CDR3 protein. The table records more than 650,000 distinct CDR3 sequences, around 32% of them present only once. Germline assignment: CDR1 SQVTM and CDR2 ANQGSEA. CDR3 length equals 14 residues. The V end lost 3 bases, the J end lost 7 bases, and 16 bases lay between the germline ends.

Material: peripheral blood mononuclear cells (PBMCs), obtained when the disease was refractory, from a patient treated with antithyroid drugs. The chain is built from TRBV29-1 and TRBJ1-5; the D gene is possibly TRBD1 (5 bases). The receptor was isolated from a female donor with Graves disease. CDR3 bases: TGCAGCGTTGAGGACACAGGTCGTGGCCAGCCCCAGCATTTT. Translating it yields CSVEDTGRGQPQHF.